Listed below are T cell receptor beta chains from one sample, sequenced in a study of blood T cell repertoires in COVID-19. Data came from immunoSEQ multiplex PCR; TCRdb stores just in-frame clones and leaves some out. The sample comprises around 170,000 clones, around 80% of which are singletons, and 6% to 7.5% rests with the top ten. Sequenced: peripheral blood. The receptor set was obtained from a man aged 70-80 years with active or convalescent COVID-19. CDR3s include the opening cysteine and the closing phenylalanine or tryptophan. The D gene is left open where the match is weak. Clone size is not always given. Where it is, it says once, few, many or a class for expanded clones.

size: once; length: 16; V: TRBV4-1; J: TRBJ2-7; D: TRBD2; CDR3: CASSQGRGGRFYEQYF; DNA: TGCGCCAGCAGCCAAGGTCGCGGCGGGAGGTTCTACGAGCAGTACTTC
size: few; length: 14; V: TRBV6-5; J: TRBJ1-4; D: TRBD1; CDR3: CASSYGRGREKLFF; DNA: TGTGCCAGCAGTTACGGCAGGGGGCGAGAAAAACTGTTTTTT
size: -; length: 16; V: TRBV3-1/TRBV3-2; J: TRBJ2-7; D: TRBD2; CDR3: CASSQSVTSYEREQYF; DNA: TGTGCCAGCAGCCAGTCCGTGACTAGCTACGAGCGCGAGCAGTACTTC
size: -; length: 15; V: TRBV7-9; J: TRBJ1-5; D: TRBD1; CDR3: CASSFGTGGIQPQHF; DNA: TGTGCCAGCAGCTTCGGGACAGGGGGCATCCAGCCCCAGCATTTT
size: -; length: 15; V: TRBV19; J: TRBJ1-1; D: TRBD1; CDR3: CASRIRDRGNTEAFF; DNA: TGTGCCAGTAGAATCCGGGACAGGGGCAACACTGAAGCTTTCTTT
size: -; length: 14; V: TRBV24-1; J: TRBJ2-1; D: -; CDR3: CATSASQGKNEQFF; DNA: TGTGCCACCAGTGCCTCGCAGGGTAAGAATGAGCAGTTCTTC
size: few; length: 13; V: TRBV12-3/TRBV12-4; J: TRBJ1-1; D: -; CDR3: CASSQGENTEAFF; DNA: TGTGCCAGCAGTCAAGGGGAGAACACTGAAGCTTTCTTT
size: -; length: 14; V: TRBV6-1; J: TRBJ1-3; D: -; CDR3: CASSEGGYGNTIYF; DNA: TGTGCCAGCAGTGAAGGAGGATATGGAAACACCATATATTTT
size: -; length: 13; V: TRBV5-1; J: TRBJ2-7; D: -; CDR3: CASSLDTTYEQYF; DNA: TGCGCCAGCAGCTTGGACACCACCTACGAGCAGTACTTC
size: -; length: 15; V: TRBV3-1/TRBV3-2; J: TRBJ2-7; D: -; CDR3: CASSQSFDGSYEQYF; DNA: TGTGCCAGCAGCCAAAGTTTTGACGGGTCCTACGAGCAGTACTTC
size: -; length: 15; V: TRBV5-8; J: TRBJ1-2; D: TRBD1; CDR3: CASSLGGQTNYGYTF; DNA: TGTGCCAGCAGCTTGGGGGGACAGACGAACTATGGCTACACCTTC
size: once; length: 15; V: TRBV5-3; J: TRBJ1-1; D: -; CDR3: CARSSPRPFGPEAFF; DNA: TGTGCCAGAAGCTCACCCCGACCCTTTGGGCCTGAAGCTTTCTTT
size: -; length: 14; V: TRBV3-1/TRBV3-2; J: TRBJ2-7; D: -; CDR3: CASSQGAGPYEQYF; DNA: TGTGCCAGCAGCCAAGGTGCGGGCCCCTACGAGCAGTACTTC
size: -; length: 18; V: TRBV4-2; J: TRBJ2-6; D: -; CDR3: CASSQVPPGAAGANVLTF; DNA: TGTGCCAGCAGCCAAGTCCCACCAGGAGCGGCTGGGGCCAACGTCCTGACTTTC
size: -; length: 15; V: TRBV11-2; J: TRBJ2-5; D: -; CDR3: CASSLAPELQETQYF; DNA: TGTGCCAGCAGCCTCGCGCCCGAGCTTCAAGAGACCCAGTACTTC
size: -; length: 13; V: TRBV2; J: TRBJ1-3; D: -; CDR3: CASSETTRNTIYF; DNA: TGTGCCAGCAGTGAAACTACGAGAAACACCATATATTTT
size: -; length: 15; V: TRBV10-1; J: TRBJ2-5; D: TRBD2; CDR3: CASSGTSGLEETQYF; DNA: TGCGCCAGCAGCGGGACTAGCGGGCTCGAAGAGACCCAGTACTTC
size: -; length: 12; V: TRBV9; J: TRBJ2-1; D: -; CDR3: CASSVVANEQFF; DNA: TGTGCCAGCAGCGTAGTAGCCAATGAGCAGTTCTTC
size: -; length: 16; V: TRBV4-3; J: TRBJ2-7; D: -; CDR3: CASSQEDGRLVDEQYF; DNA: TGCGCCAGCAGCCAAGAAGATGGGCGATTAGTAGACGAGCAGTACTTC
size: -; length: 13; V: TRBV18; J: TRBJ2-5; D: TRBD2; CDR3: CASSLTSLETQYF; DNA: TGTGCCAGCTCACTGACTAGCTTGGAGACCCAGTACTTC
size: -; length: 15; V: TRBV7-3; J: TRBJ2-3; D: -; CDR3: CASSLRQVGTDTQYF; DNA: TGTGCCAGCAGCTTAAGGCAGGTTGGCACAGATACGCAGTATTTT
size: few; length: 15; V: TRBV5-1; J: TRBJ2-7; D: TRBD1; CDR3: CASSLGGQGAEEQYF; DNA: TGCGCCAGCAGCTTGGGGGGACAGGGGGCTGAGGAGCAGTACTTC
size: -; length: 14; V: TRBV5-1; J: TRBJ1-6; D: -; CDR3: CASSLASAESPLHF; DNA: TGCGCCAGCAGCTTGGCATCAGCGGAGTCACCCCTCCACTTT
size: -; length: 13; V: TRBV7-9; J: TRBJ2-5; D: -; CDR3: CASSLENPETQYF; DNA: TGTGCCAGCAGCTTAGAAAATCCGGAGACCCAGTACTTC
size: -; length: 15; V: TRBV7-2; J: TRBJ2-7; D: TRBD2; CDR3: CASSPQRGPSYEQYF; DNA: TGTGCCAGCAGCCCCCAGCGGGGGCCAAGCTACGAGCAGTACTTC
size: few; length: 16; V: TRBV5-1; J: TRBJ2-5; D: -; CDR3: CASSLGTILGEETQYF; DNA: TGCGCCAGCAGCTTGGGTACCATCCTCGGGGAAGAGACCCAGTACTTC
size: -; length: 14; V: TRBV15; J: TRBJ1-5; D: TRBD1; CDR3: CATSRGPVGQPQHF; DNA: TGTGCCACCAGTAGGGGGCCGGTAGGTCAGCCCCAGCATTTT
size: -; length: 15; V: TRBV12-5; J: TRBJ1-1; D: -; CDR3: CASGLVTGEDAEAFF; DNA: TGTGCTAGTGGTTTGGTAACGGGGGAGGATGCTGAAGCTTTCTTT
size: few; length: 15; V: TRBV5-6; J: TRBJ2-5; D: TRBD2; CDR3: CASSLGLAGVETQYF; DNA: TGTGCCAGCAGCTTAGGACTAGCGGGGGTTGAGACCCAGTACTTC
size: once; length: 15; V: TRBV7-3; J: TRBJ1-6; D: -; CDR3: CASSLSTSYNSPLHF; DNA: TGTGCCAGCAGCCTTTCTACCTCCTATAATTCACCCCTCCACTTT
size: -; length: 14; V: TRBV27; J: TRBJ1-6; D: -; CDR3: CASSFNGWNSPLHF; DNA: TGTGCCAGCAGTTTTAACGGGTGGAATTCACCCCTCCACTTT
size: once; length: 14; V: TRBV6-5; J: TRBJ2-7; D: -; CDR3: CASSYSRETGEQYF; DNA: TGTGCCAGCAGTTACTCGAGAGAGACTGGGGAGCAGTACTTC
size: -; length: 16; V: TRBV10-2; J: TRBJ2-1; D: TRBD1; CDR3: CASSEPGTGVYNEQFF; DNA: TGCGCCAGCAGTGAGCCCGGGACAGGGGTCTACAATGAGCAGTTCTTC
size: -; length: 17; V: TRBV5-6; J: TRBJ2-2; D: -; CDR3: CASSAFLGARDTGELFF; DNA: TGTGCCAGCAGCGCTTTTTTAGGAGCCAGGGACACCGGGGAGCTGTTTTTT
size: -; length: 13; V: TRBV11-2; J: TRBJ2-1; D: -; CDR3: CASSLYFGYEQFF; DNA: TGTGCCAGCAGCTTATACTTCGGGTATGAGCAGTTCTTC
size: -; length: 16; V: TRBV11-2; J: TRBJ2-5; D: TRBD2; CDR3: CASSLDPSLAGETQYF; DNA: TGTGCCAGCAGCTTAGATCCGTCGCTAGCGGGGGAGACCCAGTACTTC
size: -; length: 17; V: TRBV7-8; J: TRBJ1-6; D: -; CDR3: CASSPTGHPGYNSPLHF; DNA: TGTGCCAGCAGCCCCACGGGACACCCAGGATATAATTCACCCCTCCACTTT
size: -; length: 14; V: TRBV11-2; J: TRBJ1-4; D: TRBD1; CDR3: CASSRDRVREKLFF; DNA: TGTGCCAGCAGCCGGGACAGGGTCAGAGAAAAACTGTTTTTT
size: few; length: 17; V: TRBV15; J: TRBJ1-2; D: -; CDR3: CATSRAVGPRANYGYTF; DNA: TGTGCCACCAGCAGAGCGGTTGGGCCGCGGGCTAACTATGGCTACACCTTC
size: -; length: 13; V: TRBV14; J: TRBJ2-5; D: -; CDR3: CASSQPSRETQYF; DNA: TGTGCCAGCAGCCAACCATCTCGGGAGACCCAGTACTTC
size: -; length: 13; V: TRBV10-3; J: TRBJ1-4; D: -; CDR3: CAIRKGEGEKLFF; DNA: TGTGCCATCCGAAAAGGGGAGGGTGAAAAACTGTTTTTT
size: -; length: 13; V: TRBV6-1; J: TRBJ2-3; D: TRBD1; CDR3: CASSEGDRQTQYF; DNA: TGTGCCAGCAGTGAAGGGGACAGGCAAACGCAGTATTTT
size: -; length: 14; V: TRBV18; J: TRBJ1-2; D: -; CDR3: CASSPTDSLEGYTF; DNA: TGTGCCAGCTCACCGACTGACAGTTTAGAGGGCTACACCTTC
size: -; length: 13; V: TRBV30; J: TRBJ2-7; D: -; CDR3: CAWSLRDSYEQYF; DNA: TGTGCCTGGAGTCTTAGAGACAGCTACGAGCAGTACTTC
size: -; length: 13; V: TRBV5-1; J: TRBJ1-1; D: TRBD1; CDR3: CASSLDRGAEAFF; DNA: TGCGCCAGCAGCTTGGACAGGGGGGCCGAAGCTTTCTTT
size: -; length: 16; V: TRBV6-5; J: TRBJ2-5; D: TRBD1; CDR3: CASSYSTTGGAETQYF; DNA: TGTGCCAGCAGTTACTCAACAACAGGGGGCGCAGAGACCCAGTACTTC
size: -; length: 13; V: TRBV10-2; J: TRBJ1-2; D: -; CDR3: CASSETGEWGYTF; DNA: TGCGCCAGCAGTGAGACGGGGGAATGGGGCTACACCTTC
size: -; length: 16; V: TRBV5-1; J: TRBJ2-2; D: TRBD1; CDR3: CASSPWDSPNTGELFF; DNA: TGCGCCAGCAGCCCCTGGGACAGCCCGAACACCGGGGAGCTGTTTTTT
size: -; length: 14; V: TRBV10-2; J: TRBJ1-4; D: TRBD1; CDR3: CASSLDRVGEKLFF; DNA: TGCGCCAGCAGTCTAGACAGGGTAGGCGAAAAACTGTTTTTT
size: few; length: 16; V: TRBV19; J: TRBJ2-3; D: TRBD2; CDR3: CASSKTSGSDTDTQYF; DNA: TGTGCCAGTAGTAAGACTAGCGGGAGTGACACAGATACGCAGTATTTT
size: -; length: 13; V: TRBV3-1/TRBV3-2; J: TRBJ2-2; D: -; CDR3: CASSHRGAGELFF; DNA: TGTGCCAGCAGCCACAGGGGAGCCGGGGAGCTGTTTTTT
size: -; length: 14; V: TRBV19; J: TRBJ2-7; D: TRBD1; CDR3: CASSMDRFSYEQYF; DNA: TGTGCCAGTAGTATGGACAGGTTCTCCTACGAGCAGTACTTC
size: -; length: 16; V: TRBV7-9; J: TRBJ1-2; D: -; CDR3: CASSPIDGQGGYGYTF; DNA: TGTGCCAGCAGCCCCATCGACGGGCAGGGAGGGTATGGCTACACCTTC
size: few; length: 13; V: TRBV6-5; J: TRBJ1-1; D: -; CDR3: CASSYVQNTEAFF; DNA: TGTGCCAGCAGTTACGTCCAGAACACTGAAGCTTTCTTT
size: few; length: 14; V: TRBV7-2; J: TRBJ1-2; D: TRBD1; CDR3: CASSSGQGVGGYTF; DNA: TGTGCCAGCAGCTCGGGACAGGGGGTTGGTGGCTACACCTTC
size: few; length: 15; V: TRBV6-5; J: TRBJ1-5; D: TRBD1; CDR3: CASSRGQGPSQPQHF; DNA: TGTGCCAGCAGTCGGGGACAGGGCCCGTCTCAGCCCCAGCATTTT
size: -; length: 16; V: TRBV19; J: TRBJ1-6; D: -; CDR3: CASSFVGGRYNSPLHF; DNA: TGTGCCAGTAGTTTCGTGGGGGGGAGGTATAATTCACCCCTCCACTTT
size: -; length: 12; V: TRBV30; J: TRBJ1-1; D: -; CDR3: CAWSVQGTEAFF; DNA: TGTGCCTGGAGTGTACAGGGAACTGAAGCTTTCTTT
size: -; length: 15; V: TRBV15; J: TRBJ2-2; D: -; CDR3: CATSRDKEGTGELFF; DNA: TGTGCCACCAGCAGAGATAAAGAGGGCACCGGGGAGCTGTTTTTT